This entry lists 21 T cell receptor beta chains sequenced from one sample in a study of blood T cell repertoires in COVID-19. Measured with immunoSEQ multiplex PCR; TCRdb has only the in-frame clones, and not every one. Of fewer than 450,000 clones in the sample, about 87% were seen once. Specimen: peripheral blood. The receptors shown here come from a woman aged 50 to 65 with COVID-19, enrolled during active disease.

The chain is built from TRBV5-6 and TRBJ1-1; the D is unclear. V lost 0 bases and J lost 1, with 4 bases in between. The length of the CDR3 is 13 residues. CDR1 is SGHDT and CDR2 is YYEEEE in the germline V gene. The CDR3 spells CASSLASNTEAFF. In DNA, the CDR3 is TGTGCCAGCAGCTTGGCCTCGAACACTGAAGCTTTCTTT.

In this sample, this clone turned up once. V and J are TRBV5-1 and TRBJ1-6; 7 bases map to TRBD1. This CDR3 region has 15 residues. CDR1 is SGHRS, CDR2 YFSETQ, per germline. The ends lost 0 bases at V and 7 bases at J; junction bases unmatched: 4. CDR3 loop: CASSLVGQLNSPLHF. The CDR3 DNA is TGCGCCAGCAGCTTGGTGGGACAGTTAAATTCACCCCTCCACTTT.

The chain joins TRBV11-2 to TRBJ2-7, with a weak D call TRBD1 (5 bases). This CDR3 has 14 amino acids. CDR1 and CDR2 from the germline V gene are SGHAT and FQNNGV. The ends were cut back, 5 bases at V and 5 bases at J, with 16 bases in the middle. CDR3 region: CASSANARDDEQYF. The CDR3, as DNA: TGTGCCAGCAGCGCGAATGCCAGGGATGACGAGCAGTACTTC.

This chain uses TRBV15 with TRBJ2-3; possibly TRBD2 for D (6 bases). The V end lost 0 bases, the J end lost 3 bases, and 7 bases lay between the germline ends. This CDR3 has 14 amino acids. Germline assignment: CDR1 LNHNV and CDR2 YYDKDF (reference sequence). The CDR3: CATSRDGSTDTQYF. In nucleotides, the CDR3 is TGTGCCACCAGCAGAGACGGGAGTACAGATACGCAGTATTTT.

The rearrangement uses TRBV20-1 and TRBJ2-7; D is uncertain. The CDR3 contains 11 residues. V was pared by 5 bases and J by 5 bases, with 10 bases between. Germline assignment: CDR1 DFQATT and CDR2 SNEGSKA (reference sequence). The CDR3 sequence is CSALDQNEQYF. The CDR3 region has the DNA TGCAGTGCTCTCGATCAGAACGAGCAGTACTTC.

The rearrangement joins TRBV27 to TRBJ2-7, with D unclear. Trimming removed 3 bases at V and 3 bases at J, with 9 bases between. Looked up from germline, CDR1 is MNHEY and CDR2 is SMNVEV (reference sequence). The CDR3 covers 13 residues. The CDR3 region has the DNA TGTGCCAGCAGTTTTAGCCTGAGCTACGAGCAGTACTTC. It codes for CASSFSLSYEQYF.

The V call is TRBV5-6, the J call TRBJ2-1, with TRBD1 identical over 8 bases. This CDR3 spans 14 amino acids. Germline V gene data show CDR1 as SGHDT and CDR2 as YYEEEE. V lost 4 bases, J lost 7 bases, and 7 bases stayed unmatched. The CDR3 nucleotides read TGTGCCAGCAGCCAAGGGACAGGTAGGAATGAGCAGTTCTTC. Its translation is CASSQGTGRNEQFF.

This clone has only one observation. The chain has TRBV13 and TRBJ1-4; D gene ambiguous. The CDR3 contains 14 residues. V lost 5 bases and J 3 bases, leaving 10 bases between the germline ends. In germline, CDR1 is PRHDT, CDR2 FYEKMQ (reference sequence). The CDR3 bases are TGTGCCAGCAGCCGTGGGGAGGCTAATGAAAAACTGTTTTTT. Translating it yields CASSRGEANEKLFF.

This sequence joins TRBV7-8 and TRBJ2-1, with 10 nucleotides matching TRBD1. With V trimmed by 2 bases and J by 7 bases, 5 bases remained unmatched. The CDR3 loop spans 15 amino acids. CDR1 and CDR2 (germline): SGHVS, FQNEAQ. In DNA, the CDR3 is TGTGCCAGCAGCTTATCGTGGACAGGGGGTAATGAGCAGTTCTTC. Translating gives CASSLSWTGGNEQFF.

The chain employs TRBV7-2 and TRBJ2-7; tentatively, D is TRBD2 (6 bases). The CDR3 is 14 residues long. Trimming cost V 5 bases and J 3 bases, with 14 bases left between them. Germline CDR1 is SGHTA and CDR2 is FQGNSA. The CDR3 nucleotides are TGTGCCAGCAGCCATACGGGACTCCGCTACGAGCAGTACTTC. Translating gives CASSHTGLRYEQYF.

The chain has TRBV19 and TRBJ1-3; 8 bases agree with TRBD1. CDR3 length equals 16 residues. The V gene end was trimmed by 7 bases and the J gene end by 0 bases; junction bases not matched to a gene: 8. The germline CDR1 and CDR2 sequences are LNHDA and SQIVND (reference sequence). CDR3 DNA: TGTGCCAGTATCCGACAGGGGCTGAACTCTGGAAACACCATATATTTT. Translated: CASIRQGLNSGNTIYF.

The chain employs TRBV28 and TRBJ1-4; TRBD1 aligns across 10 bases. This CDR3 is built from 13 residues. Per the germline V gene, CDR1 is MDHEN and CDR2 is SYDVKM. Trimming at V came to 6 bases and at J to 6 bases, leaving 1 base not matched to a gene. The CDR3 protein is CASRTGGYEKLFF. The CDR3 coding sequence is TGTGCCAGCAGGACAGGGGGCTATGAAAAACTGTTTTTT.

The CDR3: CASTPWGPNTGELFF. CDR3 DNA sequence: TGTGCCAGCACCCCGTGGGGCCCAAACACCGGGGAGCTGTTTTTT. The chain employs TRBV5-4 and TRBJ2-2, with D possibly being TRBD1 (5 bases). V was cut by 6 bases and J by 2 bases, with 14 bases left in between. Germline loops: CDR1 SGHNT, CDR2 YYREEE (reference sequence). This CDR3 region has 15 residues. The full variable domain, rest sourced from reference TRBV5-4 and TRBJ2-2, is ETGVTQSPTHLIKTRGQQVTLRCSSQSGHNTVSWYQQALGQGPQFIFQYYREEENGRGNFPPRFSGLQFPNYSSELNVNALELDDSALYLCASTPWGPNTGELFFGEGSRLTVL.

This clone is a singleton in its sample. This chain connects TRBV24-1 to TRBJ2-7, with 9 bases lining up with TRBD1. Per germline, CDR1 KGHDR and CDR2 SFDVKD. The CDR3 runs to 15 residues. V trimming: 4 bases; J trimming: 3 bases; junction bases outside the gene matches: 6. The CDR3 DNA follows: TGTGCCACCAGTGAAGCGGGACAGGGAAACTACGAGCAGTACTTC. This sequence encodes CATSEAGQGNYEQYF.

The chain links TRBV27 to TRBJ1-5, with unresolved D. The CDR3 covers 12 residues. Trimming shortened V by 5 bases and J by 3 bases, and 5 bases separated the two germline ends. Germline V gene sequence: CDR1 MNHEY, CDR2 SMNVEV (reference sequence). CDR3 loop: CASSPTNQPQHF. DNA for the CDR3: TGTGCCAGCAGTCCTACCAATCAGCCCCAGCATTTT.

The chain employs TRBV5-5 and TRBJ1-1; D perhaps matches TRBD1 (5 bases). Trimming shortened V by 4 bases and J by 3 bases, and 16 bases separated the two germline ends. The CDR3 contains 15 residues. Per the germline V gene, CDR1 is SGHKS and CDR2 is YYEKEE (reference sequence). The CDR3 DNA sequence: TGTGCCAGCAGCCTAGTTAGGGGATGGGACACTGAAGCTTTCTTT. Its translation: CASSLVRGWDTEAFF.

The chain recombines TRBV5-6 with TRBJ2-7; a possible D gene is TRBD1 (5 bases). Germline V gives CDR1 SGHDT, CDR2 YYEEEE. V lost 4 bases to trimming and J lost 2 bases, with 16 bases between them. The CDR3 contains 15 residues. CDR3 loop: CASSARWGSTYEQYF. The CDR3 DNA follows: TGTGCCAGCAGCGCCCGCTGGGGCAGTACCTACGAGCAGTACTTC.

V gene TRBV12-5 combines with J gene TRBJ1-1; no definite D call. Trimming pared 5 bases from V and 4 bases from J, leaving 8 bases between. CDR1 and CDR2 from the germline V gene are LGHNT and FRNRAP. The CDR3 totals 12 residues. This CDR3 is CASGPSSTEAFF. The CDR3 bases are TGTGCTAGTGGTCCGTCTTCCACTGAAGCTTTCTTT.

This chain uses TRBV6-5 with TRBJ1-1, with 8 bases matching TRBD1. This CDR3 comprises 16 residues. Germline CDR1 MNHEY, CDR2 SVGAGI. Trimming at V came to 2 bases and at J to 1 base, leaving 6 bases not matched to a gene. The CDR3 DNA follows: TGTGCCAGCAGTTACCCCCCAGGGGGCCGGAACACTGAAGCTTTCTTT. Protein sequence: CASSYPPGGRNTEAFF.

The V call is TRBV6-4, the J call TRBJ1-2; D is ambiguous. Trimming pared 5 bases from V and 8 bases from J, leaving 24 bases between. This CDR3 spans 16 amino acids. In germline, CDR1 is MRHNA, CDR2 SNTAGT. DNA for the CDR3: TGTGCCAGCAGTCAAGATGACTCAACATTCGAAAAAGGCTACACCTTC. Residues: CASSQDDSTFEKGYTF.

DNA of the CDR3: TGTGCCAGCAGCTTAGGACAGGGACCAGATACGCAGTATTTT. It is translated as CASSLGQGPDTQYF. The genes are TRBV7-9 and TRBJ2-3, with 7 bases that match TRBD1. J was trimmed by 4 bases and V by 1 base; bases with no gene match: 2. CDR3 length equals 14 residues. Germline V CDR1 and CDR2: SEHNR, FQNEAQ (reference sequence).